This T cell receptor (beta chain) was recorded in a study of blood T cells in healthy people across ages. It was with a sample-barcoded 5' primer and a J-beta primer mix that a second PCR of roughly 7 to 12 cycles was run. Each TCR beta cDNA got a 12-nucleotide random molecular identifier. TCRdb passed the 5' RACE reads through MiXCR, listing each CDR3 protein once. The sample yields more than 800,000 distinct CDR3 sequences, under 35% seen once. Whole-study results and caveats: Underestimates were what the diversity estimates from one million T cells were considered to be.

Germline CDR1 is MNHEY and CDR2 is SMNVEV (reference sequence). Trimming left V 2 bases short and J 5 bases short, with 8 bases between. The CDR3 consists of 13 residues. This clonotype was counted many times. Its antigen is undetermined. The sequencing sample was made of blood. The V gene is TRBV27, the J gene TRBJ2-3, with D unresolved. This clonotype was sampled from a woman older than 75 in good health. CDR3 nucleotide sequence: TGTGCCAGCAGTTTAGGTAGACGAGATACGCAGTATTTT. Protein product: CASSLGRRDTQYF.